Sequencing of this TCR beta chain was carried out in a study of T cell repertoires and HLA-DP antigens. Study background: Average DNA input: approximately 230 ng for CD137+CD4+ sorts, 1,000 to 1,500 ng pre-culture. Study results and limitations: Responder cells were total CD4+ cells with a HeLa antigen-presenting system.

Turning to this clone: Antigen specificity is unknown.

Average purity of the negatively selected CD4+ T cells was around 98%. Pre-culture CD4+ samples were sequenced deeply, targeting more than 150,000 T cell genomes. Sequencing was performed with immunoSEQ multiplex PCR; in TCRdb, only in-frame clones are kept and a portion is missing. The sample records about 73,000 clones, around 77% being singletons. This CDR3 has 16 amino acids. Germline V gene lookup returns CDR1 ENHRY and CDR2 SYGVKD. J gave up 3 bases and V 2 bases, and 10 bases lay outside the gene matches. V usage is TRBV10-3 and J usage is TRBJ2-7, with 7 nucleotides matching TRBD2. The sequence derives from a man aged 55 to 69 in good health and CMV-seronegative. Source material: CD4+ T cells from PBMCs. CDR3 sequence reads: CAISEGGEGRGYEQYF. Here the CDR3 DNA reads TGTGCCATCAGTGAGGGCGGGGAGGGAAGGGGCTACGAGCAGTACTTC.